This T cell receptor beta chain was identified in a study of cytotoxic CD8 clonotypes in ibrutinib-treated CLL. As to this clone: As yet, its antigen is unknown.

Regarding the study as a whole: Baseline values of clonality outstripped age-matched healthy donors and followed circulating CD8+ T-cell counts.

Here immunoSEQ multiplex PCR was the method, and the copy in TCRdb shows in-frame clones only, minus some. Found here are around 310,000 clones, about 80% of them singletons; the top ten hold about 6.3%. The germline gives CDR1 GTSNPN, CDR2 SVGIG (reference sequence). There are 14 residues in the CDR3. Trimming cost V 4 bases and J 3 bases, with 14 bases left between them. The sequence derives from a human donor with chronic lymphocytic leukemia. The source material was PBMCs, sampled before ibrutinib treatment. The chain couples TRBV30 to TRBJ2-3; D tentatively fits TRBD1 or TRBD2 (5 bases each). CDR3 sequence reads: CAWKRDEGTDTQYF. The DNA of the CDR3 is TGTGCCTGGAAACGGGACGAAGGGACAGATACGCAGTATTTT.